These 11 T cell receptor beta chains came from one sample sequenced in a study of cytomegalovirus exposure and HLA in healthy donors. Clones were sequenced by immunoSEQ multiplex PCR, and TCRdb holds only the in-frame ones, with some missing. Of some 79,000 clones in the sample, roughly 93% were seen once. Material: PBMCs. The source is a woman between 18 and 29 years old in good health and CMV-seropositive.

This chain links TRBV11-3 with TRBJ2-1; D may be TRBD2 (5 bases). This CDR3 has 14 amino acids. Trimming stripped 5 bases from V and 0 bases from J, with 8 bases between. CDR1 is SGHNT and CDR2 is YENEEA in the germline V gene. The CDR3 region has the DNA TGTGCCAGCAGCGAGGGAAGCTCCTACAATGAGCAGTTCTTC. This gives the protein CASSEGSSYNEQFF.

This chain links TRBV29-1 with TRBJ1-4, with D possibly TRBD1 on 5 matching bases. This CDR3 is built from 12 residues. With 6 bases removed from V and 7 bases from J, the gap between germline ends came to 12 bases. CDR1 and CDR2 (germline): SQVTM, ANQGSEA. In DNA, the CDR3 is TGCAGCGTACAACAAACAGGTGAAAAACTGTTTTTT. This gives the protein CSVQQTGEKLFF.

CDR3 protein: CASSLLNTEAFF. CDR3 DNA sequence: TGTGCCAGTAGTCTACTAAACACTGAAGCTTTCTTT. The J gene is TRBJ1-1, the V gene TRBV19; no firm D call. V was cut by 5 bases and J by 2 bases, with 6 bases left in between. This CDR3 has 12 amino acids. Germline loops: CDR1 LNHDA, CDR2 SQIVND (reference sequence).

The V and J genes are TRBV27 and TRBJ1-1; no clear D. V lost 6 bases, J lost 0 bases, and 14 bases lay in between. Germline loops: CDR1 MNHEY, CDR2 SMNVEV (reference sequence). This CDR3 has 15 amino acids. The CDR3 region has the DNA TGTGCCAGCAGCCCCGACTTTGGGTTGAACACTGAAGCTTTCTTT. It codes for CASSPDFGLNTEAFF.

This chain joins TRBV28 and TRBJ1-2; D uncertain. The V and J ends lost 3 bases and 3 bases respectively, with 14 bases between them. Germline CDR1 is MDHEN and CDR2 is SYDVKM. The CDR3 length is 15 residues. The DNA for the CDR3 is TGTGCCAGCAGTTTGGCCGTGCAGTCGCACTATGGCTACACCTTC. Encoded protein: CASSLAVQSHYGYTF.

The DNA of the CDR3 is TGCGCCAGCAGCCCGGGACAGGGGGCCCTATATGGCTACACCTTC. Its translation: CASSPGQGALYGYTF. The chain combines TRBV5-1 with TRBJ1-2; 12 positions match TRBD1. V dropped 4 bases and J dropped 5; count of bases not matched to a gene: 6. The germline gives CDR1 SGHRS, CDR2 YFSETQ. CDR3 length equals 15 residues.

V usage is TRBV5-8 and J usage is TRBJ2-5; 7 bases line up with TRBD2. V dropped 0 bases and J dropped 1; count of bases not matched to a gene: 9. Germline V gene data show CDR1 as SGHTS and CDR2 as YDEGEE. The CDR3 has 17 amino acids. The CDR3 DNA sequence: TGTGCCAGCAGCTTGGGAGGAGCTAGCGGACCCCAAGAGACCCAGTACTTC. The encoded protein is CASSLGGASGPQETQYF.

V is TRBV2 and J is TRBJ2-2; 11 nucleotides align to TRBD1. Germline trimming cut 6 bases from V and 4 bases from J; bases unmatched to any gene: 4. Germline lookup yields CDR1 SNHLY and CDR2 FYNNEI. The CDR3 extends over 15 amino acids. DNA of the CDR3: TGTGCCAGCAGGGACAGGGGGCTGGGCACCGGGGAGCTGTTTTTT. This codes for CASRDRGLGTGELFF. Full variable domain (remainder filled in from reference TRBV2 and TRBJ2-2): EPEVTQTPSHQVTQMGQEVILRCVPISNHLYFYWYRQILGQKVEFLVSFYNNEISEKSEIFDDQFSVERPDGSNFTLKIRSTKLEDSAMYFCASRDRGLGTGELFFGEGSRLTVL.

The gene calls are TRBV27 and TRBJ1-3; TRBD1 might be the D (5 bases). The germline gives CDR1 MNHEY, CDR2 SMNVEV (reference sequence). Trimming shortened V by 6 bases and J by 11 bases, and 17 bases separated the two germline ends. The CDR3 loop spans 13 amino acids. The CDR3 loop is CASRRQSGSSIYF. The CDR3, as DNA: TGTGCCAGCAGGAGACAGTCCGGAAGCTCCATATATTTT.

This clone was counted between two and nine times. The V call is TRBV18, the J call TRBJ1-1; maybe TRBD1 (5 bases). Germline loops: CDR1 KGHSH, CDR2 LQKENI. V lost 4 bases and J lost 3, with 21 bases in between. The CDR3 loop spans 17 amino acids. CDR3 loop: CASSLDILKGGDTEAFF. DNA of the CDR3: TGTGCCAGCTCACTGGACATTCTAAAGGGCGGGGACACTGAAGCTTTCTTT. The complete variable domain, with remaining parts taken from reference TRBV18 and TRBJ1-1, reads NAGVMQNPRHLVRRRGQEARLRCSPMKGHSHVYWYRQLPEEGLKFMVYLQKENIIDESGMPKERFSAEFPKEGPSILRIQQVVRGDSAAYFCASSLDILKGGDTEAFFGQGTRLTVV.

The chain links TRBV2 to TRBJ1-1; D gene uncertain. Germline V gives CDR1 SNHLY, CDR2 FYNNEI. Trimming stripped 3 bases from V and 1 base from J, with 12 bases between. The CDR3 spans 15 residues. The CDR3 coding sequence is TGTGCCAGCAGTGACCCCCGAGGCAAGAACACTGAAGCTTTCTTT. It yields the protein CASSDPRGKNTEAFF.